These 32 T cell receptor beta chains came from one sample sequenced in a study of blood T cell repertoires in COVID-19. This table comes from immunoSEQ multiplex PCR, and its TCRdb copy is limited to in-frame clones, with some not included. The sample includes around 450,000 clones, around 91% of them seen just once. Sequenced material: PBMCs or T cells enriched from blood (not recorded which). These TCRs come from a young man who had recovered from COVID-19.

The V call is TRBV7-9, the J call TRBJ2-7; the D gene is possibly TRBD1 (6 bases). CDR1 is SEHNR, CDR2 FQNEAQ, per germline (reference sequence). CDR3 size: 13 residues. V was clipped by 4 bases and J by 5 bases, with 12 bases between them. In DNA form, the CDR3 reads TGTGCCAGCAGCTCACAGGGAAGAGACGAGCAGTACTTC. This codes for CASSSQGRDEQYF.

V usage is TRBV19 and J usage is TRBJ1-6; no firm D call. Germline assignment: CDR1 LNHDA and CDR2 SQIVND (reference sequence). This CDR3 comprises 14 residues. Trimming pared 5 bases from V and 9 bases from J, leaving 14 bases between. The CDR3 loop is CASSERNFRSPLHF. CDR3 DNA sequence: TGTGCCAGTAGTGAGAGGAATTTTCGTTCACCCCTCCACTTT.

The V gene is TRBV2, the J gene TRBJ2-3, with TRBD2 identical over 9 bases. The CDR3 extends over 15 amino acids. The germline V gene has CDR1 SNHLY and CDR2 FYNNEI. The junction had 9 bases not matched to a gene; V was cut back by 6 bases and J by 5 bases. The DNA of the CDR3 is TGTGCCAGCAGATTAGCGGGGGTTGATGGAGATACGCAGTATTTT. Amino acids: CASRLAGVDGDTQYF.

The V call is TRBV3-1 (or the pseudogene TRBV3-2), the J call TRBJ2-3; D is possibly TRBD2 (6 bases). Germline V gene data show CDR1 as LGHDT and CDR2 as YNNKEL (reference sequence). The CDR3 totals 15 residues. V lost 5 bases to trimming and J lost 1 base, with 13 bases between them. Here the CDR3 reads CASSWGGTGTDTQYF. The CDR3 DNA reads TGTGCCAGCAGCTGGGGCGGGACGGGCACAGATACGCAGTATTTT.

The chain joins TRBV19 to TRBJ2-7, with D possibly TRBD1 on 6 matching bases. CDR1 LNHDA and CDR2 SQIVND come from the germline V gene (reference sequence). V lost 1 base to trimming and J lost 7 bases, with 11 bases between them. The CDR3 extends over 13 amino acids. The CDR3 sequence is CASSIGKGGEQYF. The CDR3 bases are TGTGCCAGTAGTATAGGAAAAGGGGGAGAGCAGTACTTC.

The chain is built from TRBV5-1 and TRBJ1-2; 9 bases map to TRBD1. The CDR3 is 13 amino acids. The V segment lost 3 bases and the J segment 8 bases; nucleotides outside the gene matches: 5. Germline CDR1 and CDR2: SGHRS and YFSETQ. In DNA form, the CDR3 reads TGCGCCAGCAGCTGGGGGACAGGGAGAGGCTACACCTTC. Translated, it gives CASSWGTGRGYTF.

This clone was observed a single time. One end of the junction is discordant with germline, which a read error may explain. The chain couples TRBV11-2 to TRBJ1-4; D remains ambiguous. CDR1 is SGHAT and CDR2 is FQNNGV in the germline V gene. This CDR3 region has 13 residues. The CDR3 sequence is CASSLGTARRAVF. CDR3 coding DNA: TGTGCCAGCAGCTTAGGGACGGCCCGTAGAGCGGTTTTT. The full variable domain, in which reference TRBV11-2 and TRBJ1-4 provide the parts outside the CDR3, is EAGVAQSPRYKIIEKRQSVAFWCNPISGHATLYWYQQILGQGPKLLIQFQNNGVVDDSQLPKDRFSAERLKGVDSTLKIQPAKLEDSAVYLCASSLGTARRAVFGSGTQLSVL.

V and J are TRBV10-3 and TRBJ2-2, with D perhaps TRBD2 (7 bases). Per germline, CDR1 ENHRY and CDR2 SYGVKD. Trimming took off 6 bases at V and 0 bases at J, with 17 bases between the two ends. This CDR3 has 17 residues. Here the CDR3 DNA reads TGTGCCATCAGACCCACGGGGGGCGTGGCGAACACCGGGGAGCTGTTTTTT. Translating gives CAIRPTGGVANTGELFF.

The chain uses TRBV6-5 and TRBJ1-2, with D maybe TRBD1 (6 bases). Germline CDR1 and CDR2: MNHEY and SVGAGI. Trimming shortened V by 8 bases and J by 7 bases, and 23 bases separated the two germline ends. This CDR3 is built from 15 residues. DNA for the CDR3: TGTGCCAGCCTGCCCCCCCTTGGCGGGGGCGGTGGCTACACCTTC. Its protein is CASLPPLGGGGGYTF.

In nucleotides, the CDR3 is TGTGCCAGCAGCTTCGCGGGACAGCGAAATGCCCTACGGGAGCAGTACTTC. It specifies CASSFAGQRNALREQYF. The chain uses TRBV11-2 and TRBJ2-7; possible D gene TRBD1, 7 bases. With 3 bases removed from V and 7 bases from J, the gap between germline ends came to 25 bases. This CDR3 has 17 amino acids. CDR1 and CDR2 from the germline V gene are SGHAT and FQNNGV. The full variable domain, with the rest looked up from reference TRBV11-2 and TRBJ2-7, is EAGVAQSPRYKIIEKRQSVAFWCNPISGHATLYWYQQILGQGPKLLIQFQNNGVVDDSQLPKDRFSAERLKGVDSTLKIQPAKLEDSAVYLCASSFAGQRNALREQYFGPGTRLTVT.

The chain employs TRBV6-5 and TRBJ2-5, with 9 positions matching TRBD2. The length of the CDR3 is 15 residues. With 0 bases clipped from V and 1 base from J, the junction kept 0 bases outside the gene matches. Germline V gene sequence: CDR1 MNHEY, CDR2 SVGAGI. This CDR3 is CASSYSSGSQETQYF. DNA for the CDR3: TGTGCCAGCAGTTACTCTAGCGGGAGCCAAGAGACCCAGTACTTC.

The genes are TRBV3-1 (or the pseudogene TRBV3-2) and TRBJ1-1, with D hard to call. Trimming took 1 base from V and 11 from J, leaving 8 bases between them. This CDR3 region has 11 residues. Germline CDR1 reads LGHDT; CDR2 reads YNNKEL (reference sequence). The chain's CDR3 is CASSQGPGAFF. Written as DNA, the CDR3 is TGTGCCAGCAGCCAAGGGCCCGGGGCTTTCTTT.

The J gene is TRBJ1-3, the V gene TRBV7-9, with a possible D match to TRBD1 (6 bases). The CDR3 has 14 residues. V was cut by 5 bases and J by 3 bases, with 11 bases left in between. Germline V gene lookup returns CDR1 SEHNR and CDR2 FQNEAQ (reference sequence). The DNA for the CDR3 is TGTGCCAGCAGCCGAGCAGGGGTTGGAAACACCATATATTTT. It specifies CASSRAGVGNTIYF.

The chain joins TRBV28 to TRBJ1-2; tentative D call: TRBD1 (5 bases). The CDR3 extends over 15 amino acids. Germline-derived CDR1 and CDR2 are MDHEN and SYDVKM. The ends were cut back, 7 bases at V and 4 bases at J, with 19 bases in the middle. The CDR3 protein is CASKGRDFQTYGYTF. DNA for the CDR3: TGTGCCAGCAAGGGGCGGGACTTTCAAACCTATGGCTACACCTTC.

The chain carries TRBV10-1 and TRBJ2-7, with TRBD2 identical over 9 bases. The germline V gene encodes CDR1 WNHNN and CDR2 SYGVQD (reference sequence). Germline trimming cut 6 bases from V and 2 bases from J; bases unmatched to any gene: 11. This CDR3 comprises 16 residues. CDR3 residues: CASRNVAGATAYEQYF. The CDR3 nucleotides read TGCGCCAGCAGAAACGTAGCGGGGGCCACGGCCTACGAGCAGTACTTC.

The J gene is TRBJ1-4, the V gene TRBV7-6, with D uncertain. CDR3 length equals 16 residues. In germline, CDR1 is SGHVS, CDR2 FNYEAQ. The V and J ends lost 5 bases and 3 bases respectively, with 16 bases between them. CDR3 amino acids: CASSPSPPTSNEKLFF. CDR3 DNA sequence: TGTGCCAGCAGCCCCTCCCCACCCACTTCTAATGAAAAACTGTTTTTT.

The V gene is TRBV27, the J gene TRBJ2-2, with D perhaps TRBD2 (5 bases). The CDR3 sequence is 13 residues long. The germline CDR1 and CDR2 sequences are MNHEY and SMNVEV (reference sequence). V lost 3 bases to trimming and J lost 4 bases, with 6 bases between them. CDR3: CASSFEGTGELFF. CDR3 coding DNA: TGTGCCAGCAGTTTTGAGGGCACCGGGGAGCTGTTTTTT.

The sample holds one count of this clone. This rearrangement joins TRBV28 to TRBJ1-1; 7 bases map to TRBD1. CDR1 and CDR2 (germline): MDHEN, SYDVKM. V dropped 3 bases and J dropped 6; count of bases not matched to a gene: 7. The CDR3 extends over 14 amino acids. The CDR3 nucleotides read TGTGCCAGCAGTTTCTTCAGGGGGGAAGCTGAAGCTTTCTTT. This translates into CASSFFRGEAEAFF. Full variable domain (remainder filled in from reference TRBV28 and TRBJ1-1): DVKVTQSSRYLVKRTGEKVFLECVQDMDHENMFWYRQDPGLGLRLIYFSYDVKMKEKGDIPEGYSVSREKKERFSLILESASTNQTSMYLCASSFFRGEAEAFFGQGTRLTVV.

The rearrangement uses TRBV10-3 and TRBJ1-1; D uncertain. Trimming pared 4 bases from V and 1 base from J, leaving 10 bases between. Germline V gene lookup returns CDR1 ENHRY and CDR2 SYGVKD. The CDR3 runs 14 residues. CDR3 DNA sequence: TGTGCCATCAGTGTAGAGGGATCGAACACTGAAGCTTTCTTT. Protein product: CAISVEGSNTEAFF.

The chain links TRBV30 to TRBJ2-6; perhaps TRBD2 as D (5 bases). The V gene's germline CDR1 is GTSNPN and CDR2 SVGIG (reference sequence). Trimming left V 1 base short and J 0 bases short, with 22 bases between. This CDR3 contains 20 residues. The CDR3 loop is CAWSGFVWKRVSSGANVLTF. In DNA form, the CDR3 reads TGTGCCTGGAGTGGATTTGTGTGGAAGAGGGTCAGCTCTGGGGCCAACGTCCTGACTTTC.

The chain employs TRBV5-4 and TRBJ2-3, with a tentative D call TRBD1 (6 bases). This CDR3 region has 16 residues. Per the germline V gene, CDR1 is SGHNT and CDR2 is YYREEE (reference sequence). V lost 0 bases, J lost 0 bases, and 11 bases lay in between. As DNA, the CDR3 is TGTGCCAGCAGCTTGGGTGGGGGCTCTAGCACAGATACGCAGTATTTT. The encoded protein is CASSLGGGSSTDTQYF.

This chain connects TRBV6-6 to TRBJ2-5, with D perhaps TRBD1 (6 bases). The CDR3 has 13 amino acids. V was shortened by 6 bases and J by 4 bases, with 12 bases between the two germline ends. The germline V gene encodes CDR1 MNHNY and CDR2 SVGAGI (reference sequence). The CDR3 nucleotides read TGTGCCAGCAGCCCTGACAGGACAGAGACCCAGTACTTC. This gives the protein CASSPDRTETQYF.

The chain couples TRBV13 to TRBJ2-7; D remains ambiguous. This CDR3 has 17 residues. Germline V gene data show CDR1 as PRHDT and CDR2 as FYEKMQ (reference sequence). V lost 2 bases and J lost 0, with 17 bases in between. The CDR3 DNA reads as TGTGCCAGCAGCTTAAATGGCGGAACAAGGAGCTCCTACGAGCAGTACTTC. Protein sequence: CASSLNGGTRSSYEQYF.

V gene TRBV27 combines with J gene TRBJ2-2; weak D call: TRBD1 (6 bases). V shed 6 bases and J shed 0 bases, with 14 bases lying between them. Germline V CDR1 and CDR2: MNHEY, SMNVEV (reference sequence). The CDR3 is 16 residues long. The CDR3, as DNA: TGTGCCAGCAGACCACAGGGAGACTCGAACACCGGGGAGCTGTTTTTT. Residues: CASRPQGDSNTGELFF.

A single count supports this clone. The chain has TRBV7-9 and TRBJ1-1; tentative D call: TRBD1 (6 bases). Germline V lookup: CDR1 SEHNR, CDR2 FQNEAQ (reference sequence). The V and J ends lost 3 bases and 1 base respectively, with 12 bases between them. The CDR3 sequence is 15 residues long. The DNA of the CDR3 is TGTGCCAGCAGCTTCCACAGGGATCGGAACACTGAAGCTTTCTTT. This gives the protein CASSFHRDRNTEAFF.

The chain joins TRBV6-5 to TRBJ2-7, with D possibly matching TRBD2 (6 bases). V lost 3 bases, J lost 4 bases, and 16 bases lay in between. Germline CDR1 MNHEY, CDR2 SVGAGI. The CDR3 length is 15 residues. CDR3 sequence (DNA): TGTGCCAGCAGTTATGAGACTAGGCATTTTTACGAGCAGTACTTC. As protein: CASSYETRHFYEQYF.

The chain carries TRBV7-8 and TRBJ1-6; D call uncertain. Trimming took off 1 base at V and 8 bases at J, with 6 bases between the two ends. The germline V gene has CDR1 SGHVS and CDR2 FQNEAQ. The CDR3 has 13 residues. The CDR3 protein is CASSLDSYSPLHF. CDR3 DNA sequence: TGTGCCAGCAGCTTAGATTCCTATTCACCCCTCCACTTT.

The rearrangement uses TRBV2 and TRBJ1-2; D perhaps matches TRBD1 (6 bases). Per germline, CDR1 SNHLY and CDR2 FYNNEI. The CDR3 sequence is 14 residues long. Trimming removed 3 bases from V and 7 bases from J, with 15 bases in between. CDR3 protein: CASSEVGAVSGYTF. The CDR3 bases are TGTGCCAGCAGTGAGGTGGGGGCTGTGAGTGGCTACACCTTC.

The V and J genes are TRBV9 and TRBJ1-6; no firm D call. The CDR3 runs 14 residues. Trimming left V 4 bases short and J 4 bases short, with 9 bases between. CDR1 SGDLS and CDR2 YYNGEE come from the germline V gene. The CDR3 DNA reads TGTGCCAGCAGCCTTACGGGGTATAATTCACCCCTCCACTTT. It is translated as CASSLTGYNSPLHF.

The V and J genes are TRBV7-3 and TRBJ1-2; D is perhaps TRBD1 (6 bases). CDR1 SGHTA and CDR2 FQGTGA come from the germline V gene. This CDR3 is built from 17 residues. The ends were cut back, 5 bases at V and 0 bases at J, with 19 bases in the middle. The CDR3 nucleotides are TGTGCCAGCAGCGCGTCCCCAGGGGCGGGTGCTAACTATGGCTACACCTTC. Translating gives CASSASPGAGANYGYTF.

The chain is built from TRBV27 and TRBJ2-5; 12 positions match TRBD2. CDR3 length equals 16 residues. Trimming cost V 6 bases and J 4 bases; bases outside gene matches: 9. CDR1 and CDR2 from the germline V gene are MNHEY and SMNVEV (reference sequence). CDR3 in DNA: TGTGCCAGCAGCCCGGGGGCTAGCGGGAGGGGAGAGACCCAGTACTTC. Amino acids: CASSPGASGRGETQYF.

The V and J genes are TRBV27 and TRBJ1-6; 7 bases match TRBD1. Germline trimming cut 4 bases from V and 3 bases from J; bases unmatched to any gene: 12. This CDR3 has 18 amino acids. Germline V gene sequence: CDR1 MNHEY, CDR2 SMNVEV (reference sequence). CDR3 coding DNA: TGTGCCAGCAGTTCGCAAGGCCCCCGACAGGGCTATAATTCACCCCTCCACTTT. As protein: CASSSQGPRQGYNSPLHF.